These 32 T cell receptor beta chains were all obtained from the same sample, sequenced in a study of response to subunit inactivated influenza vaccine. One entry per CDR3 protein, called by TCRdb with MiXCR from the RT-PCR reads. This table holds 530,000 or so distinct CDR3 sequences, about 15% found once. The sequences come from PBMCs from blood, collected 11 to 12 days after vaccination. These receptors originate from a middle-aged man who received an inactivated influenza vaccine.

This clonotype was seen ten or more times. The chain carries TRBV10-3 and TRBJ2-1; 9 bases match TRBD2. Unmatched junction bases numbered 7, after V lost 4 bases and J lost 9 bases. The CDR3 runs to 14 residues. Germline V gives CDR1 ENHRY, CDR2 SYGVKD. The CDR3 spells CAISAGLAPAEQFF. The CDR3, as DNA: TGTGCCATCAGTGCCGGACTAGCGCCGGCTGAGCAGTTCTTC.

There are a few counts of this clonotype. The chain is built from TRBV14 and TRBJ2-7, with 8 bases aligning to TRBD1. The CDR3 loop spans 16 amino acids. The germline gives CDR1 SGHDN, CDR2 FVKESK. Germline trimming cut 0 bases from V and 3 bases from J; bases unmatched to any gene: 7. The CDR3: CASSQDRQGKYYEQYF. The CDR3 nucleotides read TGTGCCAGCAGCCAAGATCGACAGGGGAAGTACTACGAGCAGTACTTC.

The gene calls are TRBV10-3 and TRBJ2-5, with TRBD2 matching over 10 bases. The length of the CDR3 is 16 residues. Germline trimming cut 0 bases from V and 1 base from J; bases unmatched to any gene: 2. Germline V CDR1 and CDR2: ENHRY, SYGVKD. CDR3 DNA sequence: TGTGCCATCAGTGAGTCTAGCGGGGGGACCCAAGAGACCCAGTACTTC. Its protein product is CAISESSGGTQETQYF.

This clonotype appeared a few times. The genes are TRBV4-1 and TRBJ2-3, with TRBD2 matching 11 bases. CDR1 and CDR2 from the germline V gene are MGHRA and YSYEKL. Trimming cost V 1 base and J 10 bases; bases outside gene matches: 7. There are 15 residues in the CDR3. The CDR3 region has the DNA TGCGCCAGCAGCCAAGTGGTAGCGGGGGGGAGCGCGCAGTATTTT. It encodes CASSQVVAGGSAQYF.

This CDR3 is CASGDSVYTEAFF. The CDR3 coding sequence is TGTGCCAGCGGAGACAGTGTTTACACTGAAGCTTTCTTT. The V and J genes are TRBV12-3 or TRBV12-4 and TRBJ1-1; maybe TRBD1 (5 bases). V lost 8 bases and J lost 3, with 13 bases in between. This CDR3 is 13 amino acids long.

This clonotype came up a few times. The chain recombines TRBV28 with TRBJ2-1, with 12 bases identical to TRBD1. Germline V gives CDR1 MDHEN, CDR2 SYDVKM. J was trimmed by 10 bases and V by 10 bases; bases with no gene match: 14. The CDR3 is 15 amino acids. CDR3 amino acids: CATGPLPGTGGEQFF. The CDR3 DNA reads TGTGCCACCGGACCTCTCCCGGGGACAGGGGGCGAGCAGTTCTTC.

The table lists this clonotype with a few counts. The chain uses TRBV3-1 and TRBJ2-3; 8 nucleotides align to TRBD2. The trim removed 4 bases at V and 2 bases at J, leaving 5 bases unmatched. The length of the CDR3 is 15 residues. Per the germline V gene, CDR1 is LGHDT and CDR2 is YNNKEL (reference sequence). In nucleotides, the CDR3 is TGTGCCAGCAGCCTGGCTAGCGGGCTCACAGATACGCAGTATTTT. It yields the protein CASSLASGLTDTQYF.

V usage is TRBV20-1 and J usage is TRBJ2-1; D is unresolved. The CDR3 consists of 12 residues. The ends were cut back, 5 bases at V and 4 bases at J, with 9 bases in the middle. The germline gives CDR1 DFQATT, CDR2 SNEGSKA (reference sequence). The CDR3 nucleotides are TGCAGTGCTCCTAGGGTTTACAATGAGCAGTTCTTC. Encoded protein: CSAPRVYNEQFF.

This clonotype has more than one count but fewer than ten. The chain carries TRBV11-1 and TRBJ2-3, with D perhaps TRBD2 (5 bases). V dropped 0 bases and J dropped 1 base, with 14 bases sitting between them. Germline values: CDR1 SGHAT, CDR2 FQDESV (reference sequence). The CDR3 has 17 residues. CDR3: CASSLAHVGVGTDTQYF. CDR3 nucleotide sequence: TGTGCCAGCAGCTTAGCGCACGTGGGAGTGGGCACAGATACGCAGTATTTT.

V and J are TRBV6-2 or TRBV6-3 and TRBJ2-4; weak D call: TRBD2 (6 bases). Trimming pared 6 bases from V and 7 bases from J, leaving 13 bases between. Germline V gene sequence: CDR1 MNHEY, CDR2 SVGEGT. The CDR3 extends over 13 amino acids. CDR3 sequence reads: CASRGGAVNIQYF. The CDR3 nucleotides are TGTGCCAGCAGAGGAGGGGCCGTGAACATTCAGTACTTC.

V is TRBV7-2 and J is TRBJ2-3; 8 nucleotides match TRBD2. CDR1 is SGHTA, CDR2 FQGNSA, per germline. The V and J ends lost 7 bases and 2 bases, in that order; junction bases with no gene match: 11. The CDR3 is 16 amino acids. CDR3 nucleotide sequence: TGTGCCAGCACCGGTCCTGCGGGAGGTACCACAGATACGCAGTATTTT. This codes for CASTGPAGGTTDTQYF.

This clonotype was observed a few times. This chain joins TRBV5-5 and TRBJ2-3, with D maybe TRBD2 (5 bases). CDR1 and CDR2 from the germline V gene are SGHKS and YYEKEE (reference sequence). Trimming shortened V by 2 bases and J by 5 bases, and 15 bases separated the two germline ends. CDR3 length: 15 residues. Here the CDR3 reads CASSFRSEIIDTQYF. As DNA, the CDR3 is TGTGCCAGCAGCTTCCGTAGCGAAATCATAGATACGCAGTATTTT.

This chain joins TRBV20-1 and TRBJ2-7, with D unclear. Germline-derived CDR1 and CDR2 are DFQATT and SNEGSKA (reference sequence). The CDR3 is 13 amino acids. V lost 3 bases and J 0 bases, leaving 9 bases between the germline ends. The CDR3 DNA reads TGCAGTGCTAGGAAAGGGATCTCCTACGAGCAGTACTTC. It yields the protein CSARKGISYEQYF.

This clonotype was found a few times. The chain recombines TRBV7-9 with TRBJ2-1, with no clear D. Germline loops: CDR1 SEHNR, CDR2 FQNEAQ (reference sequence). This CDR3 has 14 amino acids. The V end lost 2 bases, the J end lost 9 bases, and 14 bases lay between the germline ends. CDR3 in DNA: TGTGCCAGCAGCTTATTACGACCAGAAGGTGAGCAGTTCTTC. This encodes CASSLLRPEGEQFF.

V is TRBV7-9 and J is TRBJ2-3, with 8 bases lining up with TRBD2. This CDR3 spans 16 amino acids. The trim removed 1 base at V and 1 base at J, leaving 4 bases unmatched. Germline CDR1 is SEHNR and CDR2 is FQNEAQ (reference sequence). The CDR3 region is CASSLVSGTGTDTQYF. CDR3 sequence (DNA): TGTGCCAGCAGCTTAGTTAGCGGGACTGGCACAGATACGCAGTATTTT.

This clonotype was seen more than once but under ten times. The CDR3 protein is CSGSQGVGNTIYF. As DNA, the CDR3 is TGCAGTGGGTCACAGGGAGTGGGAAACACCATATATTTT. The chain uses TRBV20-1 and TRBJ1-3; tentatively, D is TRBD1 (6 bases). The CDR3 contains 13 residues. V was shortened by 7 bases and J by 4 bases, with 14 bases between the two germline ends. Germline assignment: CDR1 DFQATT and CDR2 SNEGSKA (reference sequence).

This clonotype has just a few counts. The CDR3 DNA reads as TGCAGTGCTAGCCCAGGCGGGGACCCCTACGAGCAGTACTTC. As protein: CSASPGGDPYEQYF. This chain joins TRBV20-1 and TRBJ2-7, with D perhaps matching TRBD2 (6 bases). The V end lost 3 bases, the J end lost 2 bases, and 14 bases lay between the germline ends. Germline V gene data show CDR1 as DFQATT and CDR2 as SNEGSKA (reference sequence). CDR3 length: 14 amino acids.

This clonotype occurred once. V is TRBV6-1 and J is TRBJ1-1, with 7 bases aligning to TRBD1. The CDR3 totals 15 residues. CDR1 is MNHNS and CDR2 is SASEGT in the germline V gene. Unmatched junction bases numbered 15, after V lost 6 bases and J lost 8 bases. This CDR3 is CASRARGRTLLEAFF. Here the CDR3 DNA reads TGTGCCAGCAGGGCCAGGGGGAGAACCCTTTTGGAAGCTTTCTTT.

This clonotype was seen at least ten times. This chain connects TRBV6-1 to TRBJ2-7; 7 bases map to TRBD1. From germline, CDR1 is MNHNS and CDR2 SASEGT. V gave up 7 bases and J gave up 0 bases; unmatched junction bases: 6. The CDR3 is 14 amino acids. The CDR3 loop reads CASKGAVGSYEQYF. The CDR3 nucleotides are TGTGCCAGCAAGGGGGCCGTGGGCTCCTACGAGCAGTACTTC.

DNA for the CDR3: TGCGCCAGCAGCTTTTTTTCGGGACTAGCGGTGTACAATGAGCAGTTCTTC. It is translated as CASSFFSGLAVYNEQFF. The rearrangement links TRBV4-3 to TRBJ2-1, with TRBD2 matching 11 bases. The CDR3 is made up of 17 amino acids. With 5 bases clipped from V and 4 bases from J, the junction kept 10 bases outside the gene matches. The germline V gene encodes CDR1 LGHNA and CDR2 YSLEER.

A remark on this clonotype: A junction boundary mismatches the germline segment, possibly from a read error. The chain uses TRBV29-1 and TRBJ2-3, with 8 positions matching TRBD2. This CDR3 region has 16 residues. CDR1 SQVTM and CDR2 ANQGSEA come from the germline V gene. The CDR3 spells CSVEGQRELGADTQYF. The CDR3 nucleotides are TGCAGCGTCGAAGGGCAGCGGGAGCTAGGCGCAGATACGCAGTATTTT.

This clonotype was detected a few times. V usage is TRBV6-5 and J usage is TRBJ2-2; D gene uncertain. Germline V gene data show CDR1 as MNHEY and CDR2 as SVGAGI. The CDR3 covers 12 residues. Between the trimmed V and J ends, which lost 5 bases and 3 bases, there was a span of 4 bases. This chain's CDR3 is CASSGHTGELFF. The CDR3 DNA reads TGTGCCAGCAGTGGGCACACCGGGGAGCTGTTTTTT.

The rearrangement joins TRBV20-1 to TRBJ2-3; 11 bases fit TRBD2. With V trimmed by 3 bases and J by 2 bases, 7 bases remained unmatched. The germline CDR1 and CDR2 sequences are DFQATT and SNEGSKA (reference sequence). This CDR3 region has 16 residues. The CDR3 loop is CSASATSGSLTDTQYF. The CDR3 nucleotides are TGCAGTGCTAGTGCCACTAGCGGGAGTCTCACAGATACGCAGTATTTT.

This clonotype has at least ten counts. The CDR3 sequence: CASSQEPEAYNEQFF. CDR3 nucleotides: TGCGCCAGCAGCCAAGAGCCAGAAGCCTACAATGAGCAGTTCTTC. The V call is TRBV4-1, the J call TRBJ2-1; D remains ambiguous. Germline CDR1 MGHRA, CDR2 YSYEKL. This CDR3 contains 15 residues. Trimming pared 0 bases from V and 2 bases from J, leaving 8 bases between.

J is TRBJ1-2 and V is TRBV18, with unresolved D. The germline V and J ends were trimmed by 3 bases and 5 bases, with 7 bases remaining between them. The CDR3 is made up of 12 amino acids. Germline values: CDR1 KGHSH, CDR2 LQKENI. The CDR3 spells CASSPDLYGYTF. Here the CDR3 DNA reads TGTGCCAGCTCACCGGACTTGTATGGCTACACCTTC.

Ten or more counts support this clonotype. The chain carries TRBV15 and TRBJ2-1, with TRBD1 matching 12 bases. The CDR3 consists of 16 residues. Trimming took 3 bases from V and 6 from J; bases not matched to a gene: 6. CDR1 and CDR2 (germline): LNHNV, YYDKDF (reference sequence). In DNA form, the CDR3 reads TGTGCCACCAGCAGGGGGGACAGGGGGCGCGTCAATGAGCAGTTCTTC. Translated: CATSRGDRGRVNEQFF.

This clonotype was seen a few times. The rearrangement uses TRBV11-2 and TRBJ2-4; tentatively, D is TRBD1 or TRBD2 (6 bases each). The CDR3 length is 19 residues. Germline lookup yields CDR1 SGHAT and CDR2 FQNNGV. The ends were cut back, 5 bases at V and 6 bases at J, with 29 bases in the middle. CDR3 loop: CASSPIGSGAHRSGNIQYF. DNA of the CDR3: TGTGCCAGCAGCCCTATCGGGTCGGGGGCCCACCGCTCCGGAAACATTCAGTACTTC. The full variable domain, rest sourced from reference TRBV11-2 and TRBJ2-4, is EAGVAQSPRYKIIEKRQSVAFWCNPISGHATLYWYQQILGQGPKLLIQFQNNGVVDDSQLPKDRFSAERLKGVDSTLKIQPAKLEDSAVYLCASSPIGSGAHRSGNIQYFGAGTRLSVL.

The CDR3 protein is CASSIIFPGPTQYF. The CDR3 nucleotides read TGTGCCAGTAGTATAATCTTCCCGGGCCCAACGCAGTATTTT. The chain links TRBV19 to TRBJ2-3; D gene unclear. This CDR3 comprises 14 residues. Trimming shortened V by 2 bases and J by 9 bases, and 15 bases separated the two germline ends. Germline CDR1 reads LNHDA; CDR2 reads SQIVND (reference sequence).

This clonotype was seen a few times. The CDR3 DNA follows: TGTGCCAGCAGCCATCTTAGCGGGGGGAACGAGCAGTACTTC. It codes for CASSHLSGGNEQYF. V and J are TRBV3-1 and TRBJ2-7, with 10 nucleotides matching TRBD2. With V trimmed by 3 bases and J by 5 bases, 4 bases remained unmatched. Germline lookup yields CDR1 LGHDT and CDR2 YNNKEL (reference sequence). The CDR3 sequence is 14 residues long.

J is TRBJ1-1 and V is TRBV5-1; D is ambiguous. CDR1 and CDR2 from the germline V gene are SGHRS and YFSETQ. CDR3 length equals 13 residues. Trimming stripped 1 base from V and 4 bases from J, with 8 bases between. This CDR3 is CASSLNPSTEAFF. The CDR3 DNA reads TGCGCCAGCAGCTTGAATCCGTCCACTGAAGCTTTCTTT.

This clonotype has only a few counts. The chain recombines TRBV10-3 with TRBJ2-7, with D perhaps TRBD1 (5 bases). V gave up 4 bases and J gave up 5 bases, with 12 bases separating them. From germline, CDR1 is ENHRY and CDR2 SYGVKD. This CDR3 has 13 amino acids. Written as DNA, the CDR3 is TGTGCCATCAGTGTGGTGGGGCGCGACGAGCAGTACTTC. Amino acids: CAISVVGRDEQYF.

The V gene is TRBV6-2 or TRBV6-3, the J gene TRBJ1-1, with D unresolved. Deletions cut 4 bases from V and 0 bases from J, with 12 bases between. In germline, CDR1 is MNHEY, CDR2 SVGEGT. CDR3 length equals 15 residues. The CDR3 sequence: CASSSGSLMNTEAFF. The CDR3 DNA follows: TGTGCCAGCAGTTCCGGCAGCCTCATGAACACTGAAGCTTTCTTT.